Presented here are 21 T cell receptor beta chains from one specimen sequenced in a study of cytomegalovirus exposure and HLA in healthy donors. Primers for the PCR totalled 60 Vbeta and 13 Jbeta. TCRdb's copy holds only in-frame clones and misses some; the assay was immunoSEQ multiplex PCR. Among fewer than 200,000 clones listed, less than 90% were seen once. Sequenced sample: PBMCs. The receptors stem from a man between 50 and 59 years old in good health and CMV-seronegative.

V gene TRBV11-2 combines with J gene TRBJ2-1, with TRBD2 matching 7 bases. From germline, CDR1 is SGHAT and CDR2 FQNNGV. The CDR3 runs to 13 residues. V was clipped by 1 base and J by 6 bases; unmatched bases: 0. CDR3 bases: TGTGCCAGCAGCTTAGGACTAGCCAATGAGCAGTTCTTC. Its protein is CASSLGLANEQFF. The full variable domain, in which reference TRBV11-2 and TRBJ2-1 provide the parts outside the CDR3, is EAGVAQSPRYKIIEKRQSVAFWCNPISGHATLYWYQQILGQGPKLLIQFQNNGVVDDSQLPKDRFSAERLKGVDSTLKIQPAKLEDSAVYLCASSLGLANEQFFGPGTRLTVL.

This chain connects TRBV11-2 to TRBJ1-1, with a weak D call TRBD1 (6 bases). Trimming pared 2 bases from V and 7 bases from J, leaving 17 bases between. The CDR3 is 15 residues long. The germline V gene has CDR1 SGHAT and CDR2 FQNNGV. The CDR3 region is CASSLSSAQTGEAFF. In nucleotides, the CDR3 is TGTGCCAGCAGCTTATCCAGTGCCCAGACAGGTGAAGCTTTCTTT. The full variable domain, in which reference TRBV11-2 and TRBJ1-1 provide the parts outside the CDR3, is EAGVAQSPRYKIIEKRQSVAFWCNPISGHATLYWYQQILGQGPKLLIQFQNNGVVDDSQLPKDRFSAERLKGVDSTLKIQPAKLEDSAVYLCASSLSSAQTGEAFFGQGTRLTVV.

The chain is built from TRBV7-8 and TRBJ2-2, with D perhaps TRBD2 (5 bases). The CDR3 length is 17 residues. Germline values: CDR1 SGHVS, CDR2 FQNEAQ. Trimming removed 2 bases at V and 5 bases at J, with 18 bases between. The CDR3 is CASSLRAGGRRTGELFF. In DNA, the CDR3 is TGTGCCAGCAGCTTAAGGGCAGGAGGCCGAAGGACCGGGGAGCTGTTTTTT. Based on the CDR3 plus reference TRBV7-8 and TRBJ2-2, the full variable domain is GAGVSQSPRYKVAKRGQDVALRCDPISGHVSLFWYQQALGQGPEFLTYFQNEAQLDKSGLPSDRFFAERPEGSVSTLKIQRTQQEDSAVYLCASSLRAGGRRTGELFFGEGSRLTVL.

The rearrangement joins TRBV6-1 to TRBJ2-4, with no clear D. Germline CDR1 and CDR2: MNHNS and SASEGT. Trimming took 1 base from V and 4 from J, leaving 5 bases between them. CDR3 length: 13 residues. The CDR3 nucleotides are TGTGCCAGCAGTGAAGGAGAAAAAAACATTCAGTACTTC. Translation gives CASSEGEKNIQYF.

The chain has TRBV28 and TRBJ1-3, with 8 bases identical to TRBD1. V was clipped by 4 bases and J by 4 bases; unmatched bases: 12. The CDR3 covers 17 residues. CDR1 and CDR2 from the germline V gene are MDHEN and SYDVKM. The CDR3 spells CASSSIGQGLRGNTIYF. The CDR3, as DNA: TGTGCCAGCAGTTCCATCGGACAGGGTTTGAGAGGAAACACCATATATTTT.

CDR3 protein: CASSFGRGYEQYF. CDR3 bases: TGTGCCAGCAGCTTTGGACGGGGTTACGAGCAGTACTTC. This sequence joins TRBV11-2 and TRBJ2-7; TRBD2 is a possible D gene (5 bases). The CDR3 totals 13 residues. Germline lookup yields CDR1 SGHAT and CDR2 FQNNGV. V was clipped by 3 bases and J by 4 bases, with 10 bases between them.

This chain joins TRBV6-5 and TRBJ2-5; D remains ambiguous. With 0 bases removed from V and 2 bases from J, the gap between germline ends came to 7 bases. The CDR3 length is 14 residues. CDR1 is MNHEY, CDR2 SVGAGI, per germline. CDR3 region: CASSYSNSQETQYF. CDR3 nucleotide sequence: TGTGCCAGCAGTTACTCGAATAGTCAAGAGACCCAGTACTTC.

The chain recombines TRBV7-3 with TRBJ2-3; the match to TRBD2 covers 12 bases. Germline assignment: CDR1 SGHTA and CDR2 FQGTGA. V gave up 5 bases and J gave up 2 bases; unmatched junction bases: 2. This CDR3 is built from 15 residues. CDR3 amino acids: CASSRLAGATDTQYF. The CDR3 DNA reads TGTGCCAGCAGCCGACTAGCGGGGGCCACAGATACGCAGTATTTT.

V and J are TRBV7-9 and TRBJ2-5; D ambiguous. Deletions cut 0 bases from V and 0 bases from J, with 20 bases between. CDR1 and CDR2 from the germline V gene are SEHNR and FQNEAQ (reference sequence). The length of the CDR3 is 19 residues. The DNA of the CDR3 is TGTGCCAGCAGCTTAGCGCGGCGGTTATATCCCATGTACCAAGAGACCCAGTACTTC. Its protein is CASSLARRLYPMYQETQYF.

CDR3 coding DNA: TGTGCCAGCAGCGTCACAGGGATTGAGCAGTTCTTC. Translation: CASSVTGIEQFF. The rearrangement links TRBV7-9 to TRBJ2-1, with D perhaps TRBD1 (6 bases). V lost 5 bases, J lost 9 bases, and 11 bases lay in between. Germline loops: CDR1 SEHNR, CDR2 FQNEAQ (reference sequence). The CDR3 spans 12 residues. The full variable domain, in which reference TRBV7-9 and TRBJ2-1 provide the parts outside the CDR3, is DTGVSQNPRHKITKRGQNVTFRCDPISEHNRLYWYRQTLGQGPEFLTYFQNEAQLEKSRLLSDRFSAERPKGSFSTLEIQRTEQGDSAMYLCASSVTGIEQFFGPGTRLTVL.

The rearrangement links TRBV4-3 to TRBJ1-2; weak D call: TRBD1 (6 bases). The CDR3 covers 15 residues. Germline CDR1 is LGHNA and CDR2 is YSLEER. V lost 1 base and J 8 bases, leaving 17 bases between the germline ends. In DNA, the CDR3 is TGCGCCAGCAGCCAAGTCGGGACACCCAAGGAAGGCTACACCTTC. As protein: CASSQVGTPKEGYTF.

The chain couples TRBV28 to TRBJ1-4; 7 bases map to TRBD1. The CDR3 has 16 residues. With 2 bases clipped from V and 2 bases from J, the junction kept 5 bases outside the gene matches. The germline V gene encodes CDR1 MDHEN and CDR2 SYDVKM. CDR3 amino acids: CASSLTGVRTNEKLFF. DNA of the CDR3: TGTGCCAGCAGTTTAACAGGGGTTAGGACTAATGAAAAACTGTTTTTT.

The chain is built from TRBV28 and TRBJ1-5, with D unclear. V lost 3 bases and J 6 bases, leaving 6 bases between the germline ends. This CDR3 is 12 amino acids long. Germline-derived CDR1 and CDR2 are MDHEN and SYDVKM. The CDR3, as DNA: TGTGCCAGCAGTTTGTGGGCTCAGCCCCAGCATTTT. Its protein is CASSLWAQPQHF.

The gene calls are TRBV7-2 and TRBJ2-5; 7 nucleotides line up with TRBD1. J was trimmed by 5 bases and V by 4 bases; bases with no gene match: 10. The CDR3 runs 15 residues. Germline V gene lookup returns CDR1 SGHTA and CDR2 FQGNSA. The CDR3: CASSSLGTAGETQYF. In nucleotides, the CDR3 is TGTGCCAGCAGCTCCCTGGGGACAGCTGGGGAGACCCAGTACTTC.

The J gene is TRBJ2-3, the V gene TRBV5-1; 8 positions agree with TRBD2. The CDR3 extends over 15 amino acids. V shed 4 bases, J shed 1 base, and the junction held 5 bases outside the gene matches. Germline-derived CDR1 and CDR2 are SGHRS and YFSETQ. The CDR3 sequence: CASSLSTSGTDTQYF. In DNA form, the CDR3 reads TGCGCCAGCAGCCTCTCGACTAGCGGCACAGATACGCAGTATTTT.

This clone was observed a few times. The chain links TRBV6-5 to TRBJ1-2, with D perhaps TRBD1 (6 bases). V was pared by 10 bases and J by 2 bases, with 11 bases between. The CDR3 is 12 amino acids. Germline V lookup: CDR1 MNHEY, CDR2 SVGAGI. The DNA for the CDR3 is TGTGCCACTCTCGGGACAAACTATGGCTACACCTTC. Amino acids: CATLGTNYGYTF.

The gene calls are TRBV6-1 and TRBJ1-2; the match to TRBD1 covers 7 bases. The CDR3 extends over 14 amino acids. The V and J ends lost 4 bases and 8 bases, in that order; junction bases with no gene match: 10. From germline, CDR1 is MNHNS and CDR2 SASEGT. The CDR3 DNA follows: TGTGCCAGCAGTGCCGACAGGGAAGCTCGAGGCTACACCTTC. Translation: CASSADREARGYTF.

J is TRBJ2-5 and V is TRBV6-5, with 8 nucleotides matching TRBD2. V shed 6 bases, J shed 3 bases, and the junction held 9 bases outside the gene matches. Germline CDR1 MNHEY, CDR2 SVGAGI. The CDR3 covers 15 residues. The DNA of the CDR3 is TGTGCCAGCAGGCGGGGGGTCCCGGGGGAAGAGACCCAGTACTTC. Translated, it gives CASRRGVPGEETQYF.

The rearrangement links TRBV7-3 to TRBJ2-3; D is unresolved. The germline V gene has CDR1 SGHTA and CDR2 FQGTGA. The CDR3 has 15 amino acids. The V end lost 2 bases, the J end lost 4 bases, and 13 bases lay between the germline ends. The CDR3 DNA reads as TGTGCCAGCAGCTTACTCCTAGATCGGTCAGATACGCAGTATTTT. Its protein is CASSLLLDRSDTQYF.

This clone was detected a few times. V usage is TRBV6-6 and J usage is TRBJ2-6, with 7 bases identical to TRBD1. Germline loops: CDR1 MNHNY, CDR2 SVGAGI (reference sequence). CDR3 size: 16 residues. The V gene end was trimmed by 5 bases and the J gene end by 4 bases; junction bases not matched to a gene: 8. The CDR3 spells CASSGPTGNGANVLTF. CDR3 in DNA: TGTGCCAGCAGTGGCCCGACAGGGAACGGGGCCAACGTCCTGACTTTC.

The DNA for the CDR3 is TGTGCCAGCAGCCCCCATCGACAGCGAGATACGCAGTATTTT. It yields the protein CASSPHRQRDTQYF. The chain combines TRBV7-8 with TRBJ2-3; D is possibly TRBD1 (5 bases). V was pared by 5 bases and J by 5 bases, with 14 bases between. The germline gives CDR1 SGHVS, CDR2 FQNEAQ. The CDR3 is made up of 14 amino acids.